The 2 T cell receptor beta chains listed next were all sequenced from one sample in a study of blood T cell repertoires in COVID-19. The method was immunoSEQ multiplex PCR; TCRdb's version includes in-frame clones alone and lacks a portion of them. This sample has 70,000 to 90,000 clones, with 85% found just once. Sample: peripheral blood. The origin of the receptors is a man aged 55 to 70 with acute or convalescent COVID-19.

V is TRBV30 and J is TRBJ2-1, with D perhaps matching TRBD1 (6 bases). The CDR3 spans 14 residues. Trimming took 0 bases from V and 8 from J, leaving 14 bases between them. Germline CDR1 reads GTSNPN; CDR2 reads SVGIG (reference sequence). In DNA, the CDR3 is TGTGCCTGGAGTGTAGGGACAAAGAACGATGAGCAGTTCTTC. Encoded protein: CAWSVGTKNDEQFF. Drawing the rest from reference TRBV30 and TRBJ2-1, the complete variable domain is SQTIHQWPATLVQPVGSPLSLECTVEGTSNPNLYWYRQAAGRGLQLLFYSVGIGQISSEVPQNLSASRPQDRQFILSSKKLLLSDSGFYLCAWSVGTKNDEQFFGPGTRLTVL.

J is TRBJ2-2 and V is TRBV10-1, with D perhaps TRBD2 (5 bases). Germline loops: CDR1 WNHNN, CDR2 SYGVQD (reference sequence). CDR3 length equals 14 residues. V was pared by 5 bases and J by 3 bases, with 10 bases between. CDR3 in amino acids: CASSTSGDTGELFF. CDR3 DNA: TGCGCCAGCAGTACTAGTGGGGACACCGGGGAGCTGTTTTTT.